This TCR beta chain appears in the sequencing data of a study of blood T cell repertoires in COVID-19. Germline V gene lookup returns CDR1 SGHTA and CDR2 FQGNSA. V trimming: 2 bases; J trimming: 4 bases; junction bases outside the gene matches: 10. The CDR3 is 16 amino acids. The assay was immunoSEQ multiplex PCR, and TCRdb's table has in-frame clones only and misses some. There are some 340,000 clones in the sample; about 83% occur only once, and approximately 3.1% lies in the top ten. This TCR derives from a young man with active or convalescent COVID-19. The rearrangement uses TRBV7-2 and TRBJ2-5; 7 bases align to TRBD2. Sequences were obtained from peripheral blood. The CDR3 DNA is TGTGCCAGCAGCTTACTCGGCGGGAGTTTTCCAGAGACCCAGTACTTC. Amino acids: CASSLLGGSFPETQYF. The full variable domain, completed using reference TRBV7-2 and TRBJ2-5, is GAGVSQSPSNKVTEKGKDVELRCDPISGHTALYWYRQSLGQGLEFLIYFQGNSAPDKSGLPSDRFSAERTGGSVSTLTIQRTQQEDSAVYLCASSLLGGSFPETQYFGPGTRLLVL.